The source of this T cell receptor (beta chain) is a study of T cell responses to AZD1222 COVID-19 vaccine. Study at large: Combined were second doses at about 4 or about 12 weeks.

Germline assignment: CDR1 SGDLS and CDR2 YYNGEE. The CDR3 sequence is 17 residues long. J lost 4 bases, V lost 2 bases, and 12 bases had no gene match. Broader study findings: Of spike-specific TCRs, nearly half reportedly target regions left unmutated in variants. Spike regions recognized by vaccine-associated CD4 TCRs spanned the protein, led by 160-218 and 743-854. There were mostly white British donors and more females than males, and clonal diversity was possibly underestimated.

In its sample, this clone was seen once. Its target is unknown. Profiling relied on immunoSEQ multiplex PCR, and the TCRdb table lists in-frame clones only, not all of them. The data contain 120,000 to 150,000 clones, about 91% of them singletons. V and J are TRBV9 and TRBJ2-3; 8 nucleotides line up with TRBD2. The sample here was peripheral blood, taken on day 0 of AZD1222 vaccination. The TCR comes from an adult in good health. CDR3 amino acids: CASSVPTGLVRADTQYF. The CDR3, as DNA: TGTGCCAGCAGCGTCCCGACGGGACTAGTTAGGGCAGATACGCAGTATTTT.